This TCR beta chain was sequenced in a study of T cells in Graves' hyperthyroidism and ophthalmopathy. Overall study findings and caveats: A 13 V-J signature model discriminated ophthalmopathy versus stable hyperthyroidism. It was a median around seven months before onset that the model predicted ophthalmopathy. Most expanded thyroid clonotypes above 0.001 recurred in blood.

With 2 bases clipped from V and 2 bases from J, the junction kept 4 bases outside the gene matches. From germline, CDR1 is SGHAT and CDR2 FQNNGV. This CDR3 spans 15 amino acids. This clonotype was observed at least ten times. Antigen specificity is unknown. In the ophthalmopathy cohort, Clinical Activity Score was at least 3, NOSPECS grade at least 4, and duration under 3 months. TCR beta CDR3 region amplification was performed from RNA transcripts. An initial round of RT-PCR targeting the TCR CDR3 relied on the HTBI primer set. TCRdb redid the calling of the multiplex PCR reads with MiXCR, one entry per CDR3 protein. The data show some 300,000 distinct CDR3 sequences, with roughly 18% seen just once and under 45% held by the top ten.

The sequence was collected from a man aged 50 or older with Graves' ophthalmopathy. Source material: blood. The V call is TRBV11-2, the J call TRBJ1-1; TRBD1 matches at 8 bases. The CDR3 spells CASSLWTGKNTEAFF. In DNA, the CDR3 is TGTGCCAGCAGCTTATGGACAGGGAAAAACACTGAAGCTTTCTTT.